This record covers a single T cell receptor (beta chain). Its specificity is not known. Profiling relied on immunoSEQ multiplex PCR, and the TCRdb table lists in-frame clones only, not all of them. Of approximately 4,000 clones listed, around 62% were seen once; the top ten hold about 61%. Between the trimmed V and J ends, which lost 5 bases and 8 bases, there was a span of 18 bases. The CDR3 loop spans 14 amino acids. Germline lookup yields CDR1 SNHLY and CDR2 FYNNEI. The data were taken from a study of T cells in tumors after PD-1 blockade. Study-wide points: Clonal replacement, not reinvigoration, is suggested for expanded exhausted CD8+ clones after therapy.

The sequenced sample was tumor tissue, obtained after anti-PD-1 treatment. J is TRBJ1-2 and V is TRBV2; D ambiguous. The clonotype was recovered from a human donor with cutaneous squamous cell carcinoma. The CDR3 DNA is TGTGCCAGCAGTACACCGGGGATCACGTGGGGCTACACCTTC. Protein: CASSTPGITWGYTF.